Included here is one T cell receptor (beta chain) sequence, with context. The table came from immunoSEQ multiplex PCR; TCRdb's copy has only in-frame clones and leaves some out. The table lists about 30,000 clones, around 81% of them singletons, with around 0.85% in the top ten. These data originate in a study of T cells in narcolepsy. The CDR3 length is 17 residues. CDR1 is MNHEY, CDR2 SMNVEV, per germline (reference sequence). Losses at the gene ends were 3 bases for V and 2 bases for J; bases not matched to a gene: 4. This chain uses TRBV27 with TRBJ2-2, with 12 bases that match TRBD2. This sequence was found in a human donor with narcolepsy. Sequencing used CD45RA- memory CD4+ T cells from PBMCs. The CDR3: CASSFRGLAGNTGELFF. In nucleotides, the CDR3 is TGTGCCAGCAGTTTCCGAGGACTAGCGGGAAACACCGGGGAGCTGTTTTTT.